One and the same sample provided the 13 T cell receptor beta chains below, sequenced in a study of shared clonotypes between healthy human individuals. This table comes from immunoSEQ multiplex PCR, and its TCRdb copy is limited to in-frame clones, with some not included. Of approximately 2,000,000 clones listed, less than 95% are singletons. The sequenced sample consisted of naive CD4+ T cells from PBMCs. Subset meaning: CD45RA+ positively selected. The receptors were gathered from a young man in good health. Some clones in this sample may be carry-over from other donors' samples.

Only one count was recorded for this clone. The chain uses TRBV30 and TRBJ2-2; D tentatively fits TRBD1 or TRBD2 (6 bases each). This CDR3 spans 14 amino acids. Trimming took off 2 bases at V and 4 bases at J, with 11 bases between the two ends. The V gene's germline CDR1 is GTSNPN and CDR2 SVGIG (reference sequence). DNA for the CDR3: TGTGCCTGGAGTCTTACGGGGGCCACCGGGGAGCTGTTTTTT. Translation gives CAWSLTGATGELFF.

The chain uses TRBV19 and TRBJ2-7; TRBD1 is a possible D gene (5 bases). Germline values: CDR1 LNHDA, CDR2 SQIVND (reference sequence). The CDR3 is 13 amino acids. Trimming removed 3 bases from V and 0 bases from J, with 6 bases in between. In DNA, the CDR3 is TGTGCCAGTAGTATGACAGCCTCCTACGAGCAGTACTTC. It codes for CASSMTASYEQYF.

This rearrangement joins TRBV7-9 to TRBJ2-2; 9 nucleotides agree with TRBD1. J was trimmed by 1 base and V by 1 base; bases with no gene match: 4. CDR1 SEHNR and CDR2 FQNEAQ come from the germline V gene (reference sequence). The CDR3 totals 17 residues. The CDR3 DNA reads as TGTGCCAGCAGCTTAGAACCGGGACAGGGGAACACCGGGGAGCTGTTTTTT. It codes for CASSLEPGQGNTGELFF.

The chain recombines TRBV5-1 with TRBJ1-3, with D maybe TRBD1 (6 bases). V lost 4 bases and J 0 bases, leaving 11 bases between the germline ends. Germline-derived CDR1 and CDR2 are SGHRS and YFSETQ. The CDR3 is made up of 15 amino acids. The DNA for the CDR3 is TGCGCCAGCAGCCCATGGACAGTCTCTGGAAACACCATATATTTT. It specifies CASSPWTVSGNTIYF.

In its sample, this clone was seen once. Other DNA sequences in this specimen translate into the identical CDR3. The CDR3 nucleotides are TGCAGCGTTCTAGCGGGAGGATCCTACGAGCAGTACTTC. It yields the protein CSVLAGGSYEQYF. V gene TRBV29-1 combines with J gene TRBJ2-7; 11 bases are shared with TRBD2. Germline trimming cut 5 bases from V and 1 base from J; bases unmatched to any gene: 1. The germline CDR1 and CDR2 sequences are SQVTM and ANQGSEA. The CDR3 covers 13 residues.

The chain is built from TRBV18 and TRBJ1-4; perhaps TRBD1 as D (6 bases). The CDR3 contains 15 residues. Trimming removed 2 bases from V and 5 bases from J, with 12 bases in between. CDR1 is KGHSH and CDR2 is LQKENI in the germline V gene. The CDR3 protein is CASSPTGMWNEKLFF. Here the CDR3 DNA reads TGTGCCAGCTCACCAACAGGGATGTGGAATGAAAAACTGTTTTTT. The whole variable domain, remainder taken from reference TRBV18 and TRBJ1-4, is NAGVMQNPRHLVRRRGQEARLRCSPMKGHSHVYWYRQLPEEGLKFMVYLQKENIIDESGMPKERFSAEFPKEGPSILRIQQVVRGDSAAYFCASSPTGMWNEKLFFGSGTQLSVL.

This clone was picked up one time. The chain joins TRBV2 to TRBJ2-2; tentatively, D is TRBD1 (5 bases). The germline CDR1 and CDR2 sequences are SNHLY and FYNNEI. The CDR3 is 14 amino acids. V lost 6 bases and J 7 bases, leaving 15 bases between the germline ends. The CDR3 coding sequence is TGTGCCAGCAGCAACATAGGACAAAACGGGGAGCTGTTTTTT. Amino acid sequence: CASSNIGQNGELFF.

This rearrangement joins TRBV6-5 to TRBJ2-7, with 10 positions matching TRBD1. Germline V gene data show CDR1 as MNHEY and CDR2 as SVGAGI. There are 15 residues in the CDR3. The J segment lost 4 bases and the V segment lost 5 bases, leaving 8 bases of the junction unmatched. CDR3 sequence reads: CASSGIRQGAYEQYF. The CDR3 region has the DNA TGTGCCAGCAGTGGAATTAGACAGGGGGCTTACGAGCAGTACTTC.

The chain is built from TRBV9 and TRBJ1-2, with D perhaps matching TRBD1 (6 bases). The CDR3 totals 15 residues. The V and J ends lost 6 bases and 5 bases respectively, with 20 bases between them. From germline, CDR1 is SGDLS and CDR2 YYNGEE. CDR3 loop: CASTPSRGGQYGYTF. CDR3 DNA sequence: TGTGCCAGCACCCCGTCTCGGGGGGGCCAATATGGCTACACCTTC. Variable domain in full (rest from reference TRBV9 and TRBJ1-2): DSGVTQTPKHLITATGQRVTLRCSPRSGDLSVYWYQQSLDQGLQFLIQYYNGEERAKGNILERFSAQQFPDLHSELNLSSLELGDSALYFCASTPSRGGQYGYTFGSGTRLTVV.

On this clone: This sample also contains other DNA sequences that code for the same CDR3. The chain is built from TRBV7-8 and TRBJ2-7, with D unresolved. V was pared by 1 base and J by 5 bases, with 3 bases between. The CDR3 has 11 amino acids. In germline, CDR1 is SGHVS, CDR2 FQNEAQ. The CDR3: CASSLVNEQYF. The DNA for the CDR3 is TGTGCCAGCAGCTTAGTTAACGAGCAGTACTTC.

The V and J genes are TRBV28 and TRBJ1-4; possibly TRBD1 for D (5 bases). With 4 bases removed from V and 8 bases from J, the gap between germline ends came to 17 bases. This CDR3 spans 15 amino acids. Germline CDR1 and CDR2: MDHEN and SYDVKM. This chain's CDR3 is CASSSPGGEREKLFF. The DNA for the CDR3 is TGTGCCAGCAGTTCCCCAGGAGGGGAGAGGGAAAAACTGTTTTTT.

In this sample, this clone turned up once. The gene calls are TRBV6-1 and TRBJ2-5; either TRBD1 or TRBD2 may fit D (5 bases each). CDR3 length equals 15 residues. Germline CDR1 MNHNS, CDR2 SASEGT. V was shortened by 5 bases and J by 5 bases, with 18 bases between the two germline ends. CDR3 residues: CASSPEGRTWETQYF. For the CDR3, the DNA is TGTGCCAGCAGTCCCGAGGGGCGGACGTGGGAGACCCAGTACTTC.

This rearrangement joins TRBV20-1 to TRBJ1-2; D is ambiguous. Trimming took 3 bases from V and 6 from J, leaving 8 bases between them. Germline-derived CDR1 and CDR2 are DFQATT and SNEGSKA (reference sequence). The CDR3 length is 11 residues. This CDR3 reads CSARRADGYTF. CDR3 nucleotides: TGCAGTGCTAGGCGGGCTGATGGCTACACCTTC.